The next 16 T cell receptor beta chains were all read from a single sample in a study of blood T cells in healthy people across ages. Combining a sample-barcoded 5' primer with a J-beta primer mix, a second PCR ran for roughly 7 to 12 cycles. TCRdb re-derived calls from the 5' RACE reads in MiXCR, one entry per CDR3 protein. The data contain around 780,000 distinct CDR3 sequences, around a quarter of them seen just once; the ten biggest clones take up 3%. This same sample was also taken into another study, of T cells of mothers and their children.

Input material: blood. These receptor sequences come from a boy aged 10-17 years in good health.

The rearrangement links TRBV4-2 to TRBJ2-5, with D perhaps TRBD1 or TRBD2 (6 bases each). The DNA end is more similar to TRBJ2-1, so the J call may be wrong. This CDR3 is built from 13 residues. Germline V gives CDR1 LGHNA, CDR2 YNFKEQ. The CDR3 nucleotides are TGTGCCAGCAGCGTATCGGGGGCGGGGGAGCAGTTCTTC. This gives the protein CASSVSGAGEQFF.

The chain employs TRBV28 and TRBJ2-5, with TRBD2 as a possible D gene (6 bases). Trimming stripped 8 bases from V and 1 base from J, with 20 bases between. This CDR3 is 16 amino acids long. In germline, CDR1 is MDHEN, CDR2 SYDVKM. The CDR3 nucleotides read TGTGCCAGCGGATTCGTAGCGGCCCGAACCCAAGAGACCCAGTACTTC. Protein: CASGFVAARTQETQYF. The variable domain in full, with the rest retrieved from reference TRBV28 and TRBJ2-5, is DVKVTQSSRYLVKRTGEKVFLECVQDMDHENMFWYRQDPGLGLRLIYFSYDVKMKEKGDIPEGYSVSREKKERFSLILESASTNQTSMYLCASGFVAARTQETQYFGPGTRLLVL.

Only a few counts were recorded for this clonotype. The chain links TRBV10-3 to TRBJ1-5; the match to TRBD1 covers 7 bases. The CDR3 extends over 14 amino acids. Per the germline V gene, CDR1 is ENHRY and CDR2 is SYGVKD. J gave up 3 bases and V 3 bases, and 2 bases lay outside the gene matches. CDR3 residues: CAISEGQVNQPQHF. DNA for the CDR3: TGTGCCATCAGTGAAGGACAGGTCAATCAGCCCCAGCATTTT.

The rearrangement joins TRBV20-1 to TRBJ2-5, with unresolved D. With 5 bases removed from V and 0 bases from J, the gap between germline ends came to 10 bases. CDR3 length: 13 amino acids. Germline V gives CDR1 DFQATT, CDR2 SNEGSKA (reference sequence). This CDR3 reads CSAEYAYQETQYF. As DNA, the CDR3 is TGCAGTGCTGAGTACGCGTACCAAGAGACCCAGTACTTC.

This clonotype appeared a few times. The V and J genes are TRBV15 and TRBJ2-2; D is uncertain. Germline CDR1 and CDR2: LNHNV and YYDKDF (reference sequence). The CDR3 loop spans 14 amino acids. Between the trimmed V and J ends, which lost 5 bases and 1 base, there was a span of 8 bases. DNA of the CDR3: TGTGCCACCAGCGGTCGACTGAACACCGGGGAGCTGTTTTTT. This sequence encodes CATSGRLNTGELFF.

This clonotype appeared a few times. The chain carries TRBV12-3 or TRBV12-4 and TRBJ2-4, with 7 bases fitting TRBD1. CDR3 length: 16 residues. After removal of 5 bases from V and 5 bases from J, the junction contained 12 bases not matched to a gene. The CDR3 region is CASSAPTGASENIQYF. The DNA of the CDR3 is TGTGCCAGCAGTGCTCCTACAGGGGCCTCCGAAAACATTCAGTACTTC.

This chain connects TRBV27 to TRBJ1-2; D is perhaps TRBD1 (5 bases). This CDR3 is built from 13 residues. Trimming left V 7 bases short and J 7 bases short, with 16 bases between. CDR1 is MNHEY, CDR2 SMNVEV, per germline (reference sequence). The CDR3 protein is CASKARGRSGYTF. In DNA form, the CDR3 reads TGTGCCAGCAAGGCAAGGGGTCGTTCTGGCTACACCTTC.

A few counts support this clonotype. The rearrangement joins TRBV5-1 to TRBJ2-5; 10 bases map to TRBD1. The CDR3 loop spans 17 amino acids. J lost 4 bases, V lost 4 bases, and 13 bases had no gene match. Germline loops: CDR1 SGHRS, CDR2 YFSETQ. The CDR3 here is CASSHPGQGRRRETQYF. The CDR3 DNA sequence: TGCGCCAGCAGCCACCCGGGACAGGGGAGACGAAGAGAGACCCAGTACTTC.

The chain carries TRBV6-5 and TRBJ2-5; TRBD2 matches at 10 bases. The J call may be incorrect, as the DNA end agrees better with TRBJ2-1. The CDR3 contains 16 residues. CDR1 is MNHEY, CDR2 SVGAGI, per germline. The CDR3: CASSYPRSGGGNEQFF. The CDR3 DNA sequence: TGTGCCAGCAGTTACCCTAGAAGCGGGGGGGGGAATGAGCAGTTCTTC.

In this sample, this clonotype turned up a few times. The chain combines TRBV12-3 or TRBV12-4 with TRBJ2-7; D is unclear. The CDR3 extends over 14 amino acids. V gave up 6 bases and J gave up 3 bases, with 15 bases separating them. The CDR3 sequence: CASSGPGSRYEQYF. The CDR3 bases are TGTGCCAGCAGCGGGCCGGGCAGTCGCTACGAGCAGTACTTC.

CDR3: CASSYTPQAGSYEQYF. CDR3 nucleotides: TGTGCCAGCAGTTACACCCCACAGGCTGGGTCCTACGAGCAGTACTTC. This rearrangement joins TRBV6-5 to TRBJ2-7, with D perhaps matching TRBD1 (5 bases). Trimming shortened V by 2 bases and J by 1 base, and 15 bases separated the two germline ends. Germline CDR1 is MNHEY and CDR2 is SVGAGI. The CDR3 consists of 16 residues.

The chain joins TRBV27 to TRBJ2-7; no firm D call. Trimming cost V 2 bases and J 0 bases, with 11 bases left between them. The CDR3 runs to 15 residues. Germline V lookup: CDR1 MNHEY, CDR2 SMNVEV (reference sequence). The CDR3 loop is CASSLGDMPSYEQYF. CDR3 coding DNA: TGTGCCAGCAGTTTAGGAGACATGCCCTCCTACGAGCAGTACTTC.

V gene TRBV12-3 or TRBV12-4 combines with J gene TRBJ2-1, with TRBD2 matching over 11 bases. The CDR3 is made up of 20 amino acids. Trimming at V came to 0 bases and at J to 0 bases, leaving 10 bases not matched to a gene. The CDR3 loop reads CASSLAPGLAVMSSYNEQFF. CDR3 nucleotide sequence: TGTGCCAGCAGTTTAGCGCCGGGACTAGCGGTGATGAGCTCCTACAATGAGCAGTTCTTC.

This chain links TRBV5-1 with TRBJ2-5, with D perhaps matching TRBD1 or TRBD2 (5 bases each). The CDR3 covers 15 residues. V was clipped by 0 bases and J by 7 bases, with 16 bases between them. Germline values: CDR1 SGHRS, CDR2 YFSETQ. The CDR3 nucleotides read TGCGCCAGCAGCTTGGGTCAGAGGGGTGCGGGGACCCAGTACTTC. This codes for CASSLGQRGAGTQYF.

The V gene is TRBV7-3, the J gene TRBJ2-1, with 7 nucleotides matching TRBD2. Germline V CDR1 and CDR2: SGHTA, FQGTGA. The CDR3 totals 15 residues. The V and J ends lost 4 bases and 4 bases, in that order; junction bases with no gene match: 7. In DNA, the CDR3 is TGTGCCAGCAGCTCCGTGGGCGGGGGTTACAATGAGCAGTTCTTC. It specifies CASSSVGGGYNEQFF. Using reference TRBV7-3 and TRBJ2-1 for the parts outside the CDR3, the full variable domain is GAGVSQTPSNKVTEKGKYVELRCDPISGHTALYWYRQSLGQGPEFLIYFQGTGAADDSGLPNDRFFAVRPEGSVSTLKIQRTERGDSAVYLCASSSVGGGYNEQFFGPGTRLTVL.

The chain links TRBV4-1 to TRBJ2-1, with D maybe TRBD2 (6 bases). The tail of the sequence fits TRBJ2-7 better, so the J call may be wrong. The CDR3 is 15 residues long. CDR1 is MGHRA, CDR2 YSYEKL, per germline. CDR3 protein: CASSQRRTNSYEQYF. DNA of the CDR3: TGCGCCAGCAGCCAACGCAGGACTAACTCCTACGAGCAGTACTTC.